These 11 T cell receptor beta chains were sequenced from one sample in a study of beta chain features in type 1 diabetes. No antigen is known for these receptors. Investigators reverse transcribed all isolated RNA, so they sequenced expressed TCRB transcripts. Assay used: immunoSEQ multiplex PCR; TCRdb lists only in-frame clones, some missing. Seen here are approximately 170,000 clones, over 6% observed once, and the top ten hold 0.5% to 0.55%. Study results and caveats: A moderate, significant TCRB CDR3 shortening appeared in type 1 diabetes across four CD4+ subsets.

Sequencing was performed on central memory CD4+ T cells from blood. The receptors stem from a man aged 18 to 35 with type 1 diabetes.

This clone was counted only a few times. The chain joins TRBV19 to TRBJ1-1, with TRBD1 matching over 11 bases. V was clipped by 6 bases and J by 5 bases; unmatched bases: 11. The CDR3 has 16 amino acids. CDR1 and CDR2 from the germline V gene are LNHDA and SQIVND (reference sequence). As DNA, the CDR3 is TGTGCCAGTAGGGTTAGGAAAGGACAGGGGGCGACTGAAGCTTTCTTT. Amino acids: CASRVRKGQGATEAFF.

The chain employs TRBV7-9 and TRBJ1-6; 10 nucleotides align to TRBD1. The CDR3 is 15 residues long. Germline V CDR1 and CDR2: SEHNR, FQNEAQ (reference sequence). Trimming removed 4 bases from V and 8 bases from J; junction bases left unmatched: 5. The CDR3 here is CASSSETGGYSPLHF. In DNA form, the CDR3 reads TGTGCCAGCAGCTCCGAGACAGGGGGCTATTCACCCCTCCACTTT.

The chain joins TRBV29-1 to TRBJ2-1; 7 bases fit TRBD2. Germline CDR1 reads SQVTM; CDR2 reads ANQGSEA. This CDR3 is 12 amino acids long. V lost 4 bases and J lost 15; bases outside the gene matches: 12. The CDR3 nucleotides are TGCAGCGTTGCGGGTCCGGGAGGAAGTCCGTTCTTC. Translation gives CSVAGPGGSPFF.

V usage is TRBV10-1 and J usage is TRBJ2-5; D may be TRBD1 (5 bases). The germline V gene has CDR1 WNHNN and CDR2 SYGVQD (reference sequence). The CDR3 has 16 residues. Trimming took off 3 bases at V and 5 bases at J, with 19 bases between the two ends. The CDR3 sequence is CASSDQGVGRRETQYF. The CDR3, as DNA: TGCGCCAGCAGTGATCAGGGCGTTGGAAGACGGGAGACCCAGTACTTC.

The chain links TRBV7-6 to TRBJ2-7; tentatively, D is TRBD1 (5 bases). Deletions cut 5 bases from V and 7 bases from J, with 24 bases between. Germline CDR1 reads SGHVS; CDR2 reads FNYEAQ. The CDR3 totals 16 residues. In DNA, the CDR3 is TGTGCCAGCAGCCCCCGGCAGGGTATCCCCTCTTTGGAGCAGTACTTC. It is translated as CASSPRQGIPSLEQYF.

The chain combines TRBV6-6 with TRBJ2-5; 7 bases map to TRBD2. CDR1 and CDR2 from the germline V gene are MNHNY and SVGAGI (reference sequence). J was trimmed by 2 bases and V by 0 bases; bases with no gene match: 3. This CDR3 is built from 15 residues. The CDR3 loop is CASSYSTGLQETQYF. For the CDR3, the DNA is TGTGCCAGCAGTTACTCGACGGGACTACAAGAGACCCAGTACTTC.

V and J are TRBV7-2 and TRBJ2-5, with TRBD2 matching over 8 bases. The CDR3 sequence is 15 residues long. The V and J ends lost 5 bases and 2 bases, in that order; junction bases with no gene match: 7. CDR1 and CDR2 (germline): SGHTA, FQGNSA. CDR3 region: CASSPGGRTQETQYF. CDR3 nucleotide sequence: TGTGCCAGCAGCCCGGGGGGGAGGACACAAGAGACCCAGTACTTC.

V and J are TRBV5-5 and TRBJ2-5; the match to TRBD2 covers 10 bases. The CDR3 runs 15 residues. Trimming at V came to 4 bases and at J to 0 bases, leaving 3 bases not matched to a gene. Looked up from germline, CDR1 is SGHKS and CDR2 is YYEKEE (reference sequence). CDR3 loop: CASSLGLAYQETQYF. CDR3 coding DNA: TGTGCCAGCAGCCTGGGACTAGCGTACCAAGAGACCCAGTACTTC.

The chain is built from TRBV30 and TRBJ2-3; 10 positions agree with TRBD2. Trimming removed 1 base from V and 4 bases from J; junction bases left unmatched: 2. Looked up from germline, CDR1 is GTSNPN and CDR2 is SVGIG (reference sequence). The CDR3 covers 14 residues. The CDR3 DNA is TGTGCCTGGAGTGCAGGACTAGCGGCAGATACGCAGTATTTT. Protein product: CAWSAGLAADTQYF.

This clone was seen at least ten times. The chain joins TRBV4-1 to TRBJ1-4; 8 bases fit TRBD1. Germline trimming cut 5 bases from V and 6 bases from J; bases unmatched to any gene: 2. Per germline, CDR1 MGHRA and CDR2 YSYEKL. CDR3 length equals 13 residues. CDR3 amino acids: CASSAQGDEKLFF. CDR3 sequence (DNA): TGCGCCAGCAGCGCACAGGGGGATGAAAAACTGTTTTTT.

This clone was counted ten times or more. This chain links TRBV9 with TRBJ2-3, with TRBD2 matching 9 bases. Germline V gene data show CDR1 as SGDLS and CDR2 as YYNGEE. V was clipped by 3 bases and J by 2 bases; unmatched bases: 4. The CDR3 has 15 residues. The CDR3 DNA is TGTGCCAGCAGCGGCGGGGGGGGATACACAGATACGCAGTATTTT. This encodes CASSGGGGYTDTQYF.